One sample yielded the 23 T cell receptor beta chains listed below, sequenced in a study of identical twins. One entry per CDR3 protein results from TCRdb running MiXCR on the 5' RACE reads. Among some 440,000 distinct CDR3 sequences, around 24% were seen once, and the ten largest hold about 2.7%. This sample was also put to use in a study of T cells expressing NK-cell markers.

Specimen: CD4+ T cells sorted from blood. The receptors here all came from a woman under 30 in good health.

The V and J genes are TRBV3-1 and TRBJ2-6; D not certain. This CDR3 has 16 residues. Germline CDR1 reads LGHDT; CDR2 reads YNNKEL (reference sequence). Trimming left V 2 bases short and J 2 bases short, with 10 bases between. The DNA for the CDR3 is TGTGCCAGCAGCCAACCGATCGGACCTGGGGCCAACGTCCTGACTTTC. Its protein is CASSQPIGPGANVLTF.

This clonotype was found a few times. The gene calls are TRBV6-1 and TRBJ2-1; TRBD2 matches 10 bases. The junction had 10 bases not matched to a gene; V was cut back by 7 bases and J by 10 bases. CDR3 length: 14 amino acids. CDR1 and CDR2 (germline): MNHNS, SASEGT. As DNA, the CDR3 is TGTGCCAGCATGGCTCTAGCGGGGGCCAGGGAGCAGTTCTTC. Translation gives CASMALAGAREQFF.

This clonotype showed up just a few times. This sequence joins TRBV20-1 and TRBJ2-3, with a possible D match to TRBD2 (6 bases). From germline, CDR1 is DFQATT and CDR2 SNEGSKA (reference sequence). Deletions cut 8 bases from V and 3 bases from J, with 12 bases between. The CDR3 runs 12 residues. The CDR3 DNA reads as TGCAGTACCCCAGGGACTACAGATACGCAGTATTTT. Its protein product is CSTPGTTDTQYF.

This chain connects TRBV7-3 to TRBJ1-1; D gene uncertain. Germline CDR1 is SGHTA and CDR2 is FQGTGA. Deletions cut 1 base from V and 3 bases from J, with 6 bases between. The CDR3 runs to 13 residues. In nucleotides, the CDR3 is TGTGCCAGCAGCTTAAAATGGGACACTGAAGCTTTCTTT. Translating it yields CASSLKWDTEAFF.

The chain is built from TRBV6-1 and TRBJ2-7, with 7 bases identical to TRBD2. The germline CDR1 and CDR2 sequences are MNHNS and SASEGT. Trimming removed 9 bases from V and 0 bases from J; junction bases left unmatched: 14. CDR3 size: 16 residues. CDR3 in amino acids: CASMTASSGYSYEQYF. As DNA, the CDR3 is TGTGCCAGTATGACAGCTTCTAGCGGTTACTCCTACGAGCAGTACTTC.

V gene TRBV9 combines with J gene TRBJ1-1; TRBD1 is a possible D gene (6 bases). The V gene's germline CDR1 is SGDLS and CDR2 YYNGEE. The CDR3 loop spans 13 amino acids. V lost 1 base and J 4 bases, leaving 8 bases between the germline ends. The CDR3 protein is CASSVQGSTEAFF. In DNA form, the CDR3 reads TGTGCCAGCAGCGTACAGGGGAGCACTGAAGCTTTCTTT.

The chain couples TRBV5-1 to TRBJ2-6; 10 bases fit TRBD1. Germline loops: CDR1 SGHRS, CDR2 YFSETQ. This CDR3 spans 18 amino acids. Trimming removed 6 bases from V and 0 bases from J; junction bases left unmatched: 9. CDR3 in amino acids: CASKRPDRGPSGANVLTF. The DNA for the CDR3 is TGCGCCAGCAAGAGACCCGACAGGGGGCCCTCTGGGGCCAACGTCCTGACTTTC. Complete variable domain (other parts from reference TRBV5-1 and TRBJ2-6): KAGVTQTPRYLIKTRGQQVTLSCSPISGHRSVSWYQQTPGQGLQFLFEYFSETQRNKGNFPGRFSGRQFSNSRSEMNVSTLELGDSALYLCASKRPDRGPSGANVLTFGAGSRLTVL.

This chain links TRBV9 with TRBJ1-1, with a weak D call TRBD1 (5 bases). In germline, CDR1 is SGDLS, CDR2 YYNGEE. The CDR3 extends over 16 amino acids. Trimming removed 3 bases from V and 0 bases from J, with 15 bases in between. The CDR3 bases are TGTGCCAGCAGCGCGGTTAATCGGGGACTGAACACTGAAGCTTTCTTT. Protein: CASSAVNRGLNTEAFF. The full variable domain, completed using reference TRBV9 and TRBJ1-1, is DSGVTQTPKHLITATGQRVTLRCSPRSGDLSVYWYQQSLDQGLQFLIQYYNGEERAKGNILERFSAQQFPDLHSELNLSSLELGDSALYFCASSAVNRGLNTEAFFGQGTRLTVV.

In this sample, this clonotype turned up a few times. This chain uses TRBV20-1 with TRBJ1-1, with D possibly TRBD1 on 6 matching bases. Trimming took off 6 bases at V and 5 bases at J, with 25 bases between the two ends. The CDR3 extends over 16 amino acids. Germline V gene lookup returns CDR1 DFQATT and CDR2 SNEGSKA (reference sequence). CDR3 in amino acids: CSATGTPGLVETEAFF. The CDR3 nucleotides read TGCAGTGCCACCGGGACACCGGGTCTAGTAGAAACTGAAGCTTTCTTT.

This clonotype was detected only a few times. This rearrangement joins TRBV7-9 to TRBJ2-3; 7 positions match TRBD1. Germline CDR1 is SEHNR and CDR2 is FQNEAQ (reference sequence). The ends lost 5 bases at V and 2 bases at J; junction bases unmatched: 7. The CDR3 loop spans 15 amino acids. For the CDR3, the DNA is TGTGCCAGCAGCCCGAGGGGACAGCACACAGATACGCAGTATTTT. Translation: CASSPRGQHTDTQYF.

This chain links TRBV30 with TRBJ2-7; D remains unclear. Germline CDR1 is GTSNPN and CDR2 is SVGIG (reference sequence). V was pared by 3 bases and J by 0 bases, with 6 bases between. This CDR3 is 12 amino acids long. CDR3 coding DNA: TGTGCCTGGAGGAAAGGCTCCTACGAGCAGTACTTC. This translates into CAWRKGSYEQYF.

The V call is TRBV16, the J call TRBJ1-5; D uncertain. The CDR3 has 14 residues. V dropped 1 base and J dropped 0 bases, with 4 bases sitting between them. Germline V lookup: CDR1 KGHSY, CDR2 FQNENV. CDR3 residues: CASSQFASNQPQHF. For the CDR3, the DNA is TGTGCCAGCAGCCAATTCGCTAGCAATCAGCCCCAGCATTTT.

The rearrangement uses TRBV24-1 and TRBJ2-5; D may be TRBD1 or TRBD2 (7 bases each). The CDR3 is made up of 15 amino acids. From germline, CDR1 is KGHDR and CDR2 SFDVKD. V was clipped by 4 bases and J by 3 bases, with 14 bases between them. The CDR3 reads CATSEGQRGEETQYF. Here the CDR3 DNA reads TGTGCCACCAGTGAGGGACAGCGGGGAGAAGAGACCCAGTACTTC.

This clonotype has only a few counts. V gene TRBV7-6 combines with J gene TRBJ2-1; TRBD2 matches 9 bases. V shed 2 bases and J 2 bases; nucleotides not matched to a gene: 1. There are 15 residues in the CDR3. The germline V gene encodes CDR1 SGHVS and CDR2 FNYEAQ. The CDR3 sequence is CASSLRGRAYNEQFF. The CDR3 nucleotides are TGTGCCAGCAGCTTACGCGGGAGGGCCTACAATGAGCAGTTCTTC.

This clonotype was picked up a small number of times. The chain is built from TRBV5-1 and TRBJ1-2; 7 bases match TRBD1. The CDR3 is 15 amino acids. The trim removed 2 bases at V and 2 bases at J, leaving 6 bases unmatched. Germline V gene data show CDR1 as SGHRS and CDR2 as YFSETQ. CDR3 amino acids: CASSFSGTENYGYTF. For the CDR3, the DNA is TGCGCCAGCAGCTTCTCGGGGACAGAAAACTATGGCTACACCTTC.

This clonotype was observed a handful of times. V usage is TRBV20-1 and J usage is TRBJ1-6, with D possibly matching TRBD1 (6 bases). The CDR3 runs to 15 residues. The V gene lost 1 base and the J gene lost 7 bases, with 14 bases spanning the gap. Germline V gives CDR1 DFQATT, CDR2 SNEGSKA (reference sequence). The CDR3 DNA follows: TGCAGTGCTAGAGTCCCGGGGGCTGTAAATTCACCCCTCCACTTT. It encodes CSARVPGAVNSPLHF.

The rearrangement joins TRBV4-3 to TRBJ1-3; TRBD1 might be the D (5 bases). The CDR3 runs 15 residues. From germline, CDR1 is LGHNA and CDR2 YSLEER. The germline V and J ends were trimmed by 1 base and 2 bases, with 9 bases remaining between them. CDR3 DNA sequence: TGCGCCAGCAGCCAAGGTTCGGGGGCTGGAAACACCATATATTTT. Translating it yields CASSQGSGAGNTIYF.

In this sample, this clonotype turned up once. The gene calls are TRBV29-1 and TRBJ1-1; the D gene is possibly TRBD1 (5 bases). Per the germline V gene, CDR1 is SQVTM and CDR2 is ANQGSEA. The CDR3 extends over 9 amino acids. Trimming shortened V by 7 bases and J by 8 bases, and 8 bases separated the two germline ends. The CDR3 DNA sequence: TGCAGCGCATGGACAGAAGCTTTCTTT. Its translation: CSAWTEAFF.

This clonotype showed up just a few times. This chain joins TRBV28 and TRBJ1-3; 8 bases are a match to TRBD1. CDR3 size: 16 residues. V dropped 0 bases and J dropped 2; count of bases not matched to a gene: 3. Germline V CDR1 and CDR2: MDHEN, SYDVKM. The CDR3 spells CASSLWATGAGNTIYF. CDR3 coding DNA: TGTGCCAGCAGTTTATGGGCGACAGGGGCTGGAAACACCATATATTTT.

Worth noting for this clonotype: An end of the junction does not agree with germline; a read error may underlie this. The J gene is TRBJ2-6, the V gene TRBV20-1, with D perhaps TRBD1 (6 bases). Germline V gene sequence: CDR1 DFQATT, CDR2 SNEGSKA (reference sequence). The CDR3 consists of 21 residues. CDR3 in DNA: TGCTGTGCTAGAGACCATTCGCCGGGACACAGATCGGCTTCTGGGGCCAACGTCCTGACTTTT. Its translation: CCARDHSPGHRSASGANVLTF.

This clonotype showed up just a few times. The chain combines TRBV29-1 with TRBJ1-2, with D unclear. The CDR3 length is 15 residues. Trimming stripped 3 bases from V and 4 bases from J, with 18 bases between. CDR1 and CDR2 (germline): SQVTM, ANQGSEA. DNA for the CDR3: TGCAGCGTTGATCTCGGTGGGTTGTTTGGCTATGGCTACACCTTC. This codes for CSVDLGGLFGYGYTF.

V gene TRBV18 combines with J gene TRBJ2-1; possibly TRBD1 or TRBD2 for D (5 bases each). The CDR3 is 16 residues long. Germline CDR1 reads KGHSH; CDR2 reads LQKENI. The V gene lost 0 bases and the J gene lost 6 bases, with 15 bases spanning the gap. CDR3 sequence: CASSPPGRGASNEQFF. DNA for the CDR3: TGTGCCAGCTCACCACCGGGACGGGGAGCCTCCAATGAGCAGTTCTTC.

The rearrangement joins TRBV20-1 to TRBJ1-3, with a tentative D call TRBD1 (5 bases). The V end lost 6 bases, the J end lost 2 bases, and 11 bases lay between the germline ends. The CDR3 covers 13 residues. Germline lookup yields CDR1 DFQATT and CDR2 SNEGSKA (reference sequence). The CDR3 region has the DNA TGCAGTGCCGGGACGGGGGCTGGAAACACCATATATTTT. It translates to CSAGTGAGNTIYF.